The T cell receptor beta chain under discussion was sequenced for a study of identical twins. Study-level results: Invariant MAIT and iNKT cells are populations that could partly confound zero-insertion analyses.

The length of the CDR3 is 19 residues. From germline, CDR1 is SGHVS and CDR2 FNYEAQ. Deletions cut 5 bases from V and 0 bases from J, with 20 bases between. Template switching, a step in the protocol, added a universal primer site, and cDNA carried unique molecular identifiers. In TCRdb, the 5' RACE reads were re-called with MiXCR into one record per CDR3 protein. The sample holds approximately 600,000 distinct CDR3 sequences; roughly 9.5% are singletons and the top ten take 2.5% to 3%. This clonotype showed up just a few times. Antigen specificity is unknown. These data also featured in a second study, about yellow fever vaccine responses in identical twins. According to that study: Twins' vaccine T cell responses reportedly seemed partly convergent and partly personalized.

Sequenced material: PBMCs. The receptor's source is a woman aged 18-29 years in good health. The chain links TRBV7-6 to TRBJ2-6; weak D call: TRBD1 (6 bases). CDR3 region: CASSPWLGTPPSGANVLTF. The CDR3 DNA reads as TGTGCCAGCAGCCCATGGTTAGGGACACCTCCCTCTGGGGCCAACGTCCTGACTTTC.